This TCR beta chain was found in a study of T cells in Graves' hyperthyroidism and ophthalmopathy. Study outcomes and limitations: Among clonotypes expanded in thyroid above 0.001, most were also found in blood.

A word on this clonotype: Its antigen is undetermined.

What was amplified from RNA transcripts were TCR beta CDR3 regions. The HTBI primer set served for first-round RT-PCR of the TCR CDR3. In TCRdb, the multiplex PCR reads were re-called with MiXCR into one record per CDR3 protein. The data show 560,000 or so distinct CDR3 sequences, roughly 46% seen once. V shed 8 bases and J shed 3 bases, with 16 bases lying between them. The length of the CDR3 is 14 residues. CDR1 and CDR2 (germline): SQVTM, ANQGSEA. V is TRBV29-1 and J is TRBJ2-2; D remains unclear. The sequence derives from a woman younger than 30 with Graves' hyperthyroidism. The specimen was peripheral blood or thyroid tissue (not recorded which). The CDR3 loop is CSYGRSRDTGELFF. CDR3 sequence (DNA): TGCAGCTATGGACGGTCTCGGGACACCGGGGAGCTGTTTTTT.